The entry that follows covers one T cell receptor beta chain sequence. The data stem from a study of control samples from healthy donors and cancer patients. The CDR3 spans 19 residues. Between the trimmed V and J ends, which lost 3 bases and 5 bases, there was a span of 26 bases. The V gene's germline CDR1 is SEHNR and CDR2 FQNEAQ (reference sequence). The method was immunoSEQ multiplex PCR; TCRdb's version includes in-frame clones alone and lacks a portion of them. Of approximately 150,000 clones in the sample, more than 85% were seen once. Source material: blood. This clonotype was sampled from a middle-aged woman in good health. The chain links TRBV7-9 to TRBJ2-1, with D perhaps given as TRBD1 or TRBD2 (6 bases each). The CDR3 nucleotides are TGTGCCAGCAGCTTTGATGATGAGGGGGGCGAACTCTCAAACAATGAGCAGTTCTTC. Protein sequence: CASSFDDEGGELSNNEQFF.